Listed below are T cell receptor beta chains from one sample, sequenced in a study of T-cell memory formation after mild COVID-19. One entry per CDR3 protein results from TCRdb running MiXCR on the 5' RACE reads. The table has about 210,000 distinct CDR3 sequences, approximately 30% seen once. Sequenced sample: PBMCs or a T cell subset sorted from them (not recorded which). These receptors were taken from an adult woman who had mild COVID-19 (a few samples of this study predate the infection). Cell type and time point are not known. The CDR3 runs from the conserved cysteine through the conserved F or W. Fields, in order: J gene, D gene, V gene, clone size, CDR3 DNA, CDR3 protein. D genes are given only for firm matches. Some rows mark clone size as missing; the rest say once, few, many or name a class of expanded clone.

TRBJ1-1 - TRBV7-9 - TGTGCCAGCAGCCCTACATTGGACACGAACACTGAAGCTTTCTTT CASSPTLDTNTEAFF
TRBJ1-6 - TRBV6-5 - TGTGCCAGCAGTTACGGACGCGGGAATTCACCCCTCCACTTT CASSYGRGNSPLHF
TRBJ2-2 - TRBV6-2/TRBV6-3 - TGTGCCAGCAGTTACTCGGGCGGGGAGCTGTTTTTT CASSYSGGELFF
TRBJ2-2 TRBD2 TRBV15 - TGTGCCACCAGCAGGGTAGGACTAGCGGGATACACCGGGGAGCTGTTTTTT CATSRVGLAGYTGELFF
TRBJ1-2 - TRBV12-3/TRBV12-4 few TGTGCCAGCACCCGAGAGGGGGTGCGCTCCGATGGCTACACCTTC CASTREGVRSDGYTF
TRBJ2-1 - TRBV21-1 - TGTGCCAGCAGCAAAGGTACCTCCTCCTACAATGAGCAGTTCTTC CASSKGTSSYNEQFF
TRBJ1-1 - TRBV6-2/TRBV6-3 - TGTGCCAGCAGTACAGGAGGTGGTAACACTGAAGCTTTCTTT CASSTGGGNTEAFF
TRBJ2-3 - TRBV15 - TGTGCCACCAGCAGCGGGAGTGCAGATACGCAGTATTTT CATSSGSADTQYF
TRBJ1-4 - TRBV14 - TGTGCCAGCAGCCCCGTGGAAGCTAATGAAAAACTGTTTTTT CASSPVEANEKLFF
TRBJ2-7 - TRBV5-5 - TGTGCCAGCAGCTTGGGGAACGGGGCCTACGAGCAGTACTTC CASSLGNGAYEQYF
TRBJ2-1 TRBD1 TRBV5-1 few TGCGCCAGCAGCTTACAGGGGGCTAGTACCAACAATGAGCAGTTCTTC CASSLQGASTNNEQFF
TRBJ1-2 - TRBV7-2 many TGTGCCAGCAGCTTGTACATATCTAACTATGGCTACACCTTC CASSLYISNYGYTF
TRBJ1-5 - TRBV23-1 - TGCGCCAGCAGTCAATCAGGGGGTATGAAGCAGTCCCAGCATTTT CASSQSGGMKQSQHF
TRBJ2-3 TRBD2 TRBV5-1 few TGCGCCAGCAGCTTGAAAGCGGGGAGGGTGGATACGCAGTATTTT CASSLKAGRVDTQYF
TRBJ1-1 - TRBV24-1 - TGTGCCACCAGTGACCCCGAGGGGCGAGAAGCTTTCTTT CATSDPEGREAFF
TRBJ2-5 TRBD2 TRBV5-1 - TGCGCCAGCAGCTACGGACTAGAAGAGACCCAGTACTTC CASSYGLEETQYF
TRBJ1-5 - TRBV20-1 few TGCAGTGCTAGGGGGCAGAGGAGCAATCAGCCCCAGCATTTT CSARGQRSNQPQHF
TRBJ1-2 - TRBV30 - TGTGCCTGGAGGATGGGGGGGTTGTACTATGGCTACACCTTC CAWRMGGLYYGYTF
TRBJ2-5 TRBD2 TRBV28 few TGTGCCAGCAGTTTGGGGGGGAAACAAGAGACCCAGTACTTC CASSLGGKQETQYF
TRBJ2-1 TRBD2 TRBV4-2 many TGTGCCAGCAGCCGGACTAGCGGGGGGGCCCTTGAGCAGTTCTTC CASSRTSGGALEQFF
TRBJ2-7 - TRBV11-1 - TGTGCCAGCAGCTTAGCGGGGACGGTCGAGCAGTACTTC CASSLAGTVEQYF
TRBJ1-3 TRBD1 TRBV10-3 - TGTGCCATCAGTAGTACAGGGGGCTACAACACCATATATTTT CAISSTGGYNTIYF
TRBJ2-1 - TRBV11-1 - TGTGCCAGCAGCTTAGCGTTTTACAATGAGCAGTTCTTC CASSLAFYNEQFF
TRBJ2-7 - TRBV20-1 - TGCAGTGCTAGGGCCAGGAACGAGCAGTACTTC CSARARNEQYF
TRBJ2-3 TRBD2 TRBV20-1 - TGCAGTGCTGCTGCTCGGAGCGGGGCTAGCACAGATACGCAGTATTTT CSAAARSGASTDTQYF
TRBJ2-5 - TRBV9 - TGTGCCAGCAGCGTAGAAAAGGGCGGCGAGGGGGAGACCCAGTACTTC CASSVEKGGEGETQYF
TRBJ2-7 - TRBV12-3/TRBV12-4 once TGTGCCAGCAGGCTACATGATAGGGAGCAGTACTTC CASRLHDREQYF
TRBJ2-1 TRBD2 TRBV12-3/TRBV12-4 - TGTGCCAGCAGTTTCGCTAGCCGGGGGGGCAATGAGCAGTTCTTC CASSFASRGGNEQFF
TRBJ2-7 - TRBV27 few TGTGCCACCGCGTCGGTTGGAGGGACGAAAAAGCAGTACTTC CATASVGGTKKQYF
TRBJ2-7 - TRBV5-1 - TGCGCCAGCAGCTTACCCGGACAGACTTACGAGCAGTACTTC CASSLPGQTYEQYF
TRBJ1-1 - TRBV5-1 few TGCGCCAGCAGCCCCGAAGGGGGGACTGGGGGCACTGAAGCTTTCTTT CASSPEGGTGGTEAFF
TRBJ2-3 TRBD2 TRBV5-1 - TGCGCCAGCAGCTTTGGACTAGCGGGAGAGGATACGCAGTATTTT CASSFGLAGEDTQYF
TRBJ2-1 TRBD2 TRBV29-1 - TGCAGCGTTGAAGAACTAGCGGGAGAGTTGCATTTC CSVEELAGELHF
TRBJ2-5 - TRBV18 - TGTGCCAGCTCACCTCCAATGGGGGGAGAGACCCAGTACTTC CASSPPMGGETQYF
TRBJ2-2 - TRBV27 few TGTGCCAGCAGTCCGGGGGACAACACCGGGGAGCTGTTTTTT CASSPGDNTGELFF
TRBJ1-5 TRBD1 TRBV6-5 - TGTGCCAGCAGAATACAGGGGAATAGCAATCAGCCCCAGCATTTT CASRIQGNSNQPQHF
TRBJ2-7 TRBD2 TRBV24-1 few TGTGCCACCAGTGAATCTAGCGGGACGTACGAGCAGTACTTC CATSESSGTYEQYF
TRBJ2-5 TRBD1 TRBV7-9 - TGTGCCAGCAGACAGGGACAGATCCAAGAGACCCAGTACTTC CASRQGQIQETQYF
TRBJ1-1 TRBD1 TRBV11-2 - TGTGCCAGCAGTCATCACAGGGGACAGGTCCCTGAAGCTTTCTTT CASSHHRGQVPEAFF
TRBJ2-2 - TRBV18 - TGTGCCAGCTCACCACTAGGACTATTGAACACCGGGGAGCTGTTTTTT CASSPLGLLNTGELFF
TRBJ2-5 - TRBV7-6 - TGTGCCAGCAGCTCAAGGCGGGAGACCCAGTACTTC CASSSRRETQYF
TRBJ1-2 - TRBV20-1 - TGCAGTGCCCCCTCCCCGGGCCCCACAGCAAGTGGCTACACCTTC CSAPSPGPTASGYTF
TRBJ1-1 - TRBV7-9 once TGTGCCAGCAGCTTACAGGCCGGGGGGAATGAAGCTTTCTTT CASSLQAGGNEAFF
TRBJ2-1 - TRBV7-9 - TGTGCCAGCAGCTTAGGGAGAAATGAGCAGTTCTTC CASSLGRNEQFF
TRBJ2-7 TRBD2 TRBV18 - TGTGCCAGCGAGAACCCTGGGACTAGCGGGAGCGAGCAGTACTTC CASENPGTSGSEQYF
TRBJ2-5 - TRBV24-1 - TGTGCCACCAGTGATGAAGGGACCCAGTACTTC CATSDEGTQYF
TRBJ2-1 - TRBV11-1 - TGTGCCAGCAGCTCCGGAGGGGGCCTCTACAATGAGCAGTTCTTC CASSSGGGLYNEQFF
TRBJ1-3 - TRBV6-1 - TGTGCCAGCAGTGAAGGCGCGGACTCTGGAAACACCATATATTTT CASSEGADSGNTIYF
TRBJ2-1 - TRBV7-9 - TGTGCCAGCAGCCTTAGGGGGTCGGTGAATGAGCAGTTCTTC CASSLRGSVNEQFF
TRBJ1-1 - TRBV7-9 - TGTGCCAGCAGCTCTACCGACAGCAACCTAGAAGCTTTCTTT CASSSTDSNLEAFF